This record covers a single TCR beta chain. This sample is part of a study of cytotoxic CD8 clonotypes in ibrutinib-treated CLL. Assay used: immunoSEQ multiplex PCR; TCRdb lists only in-frame clones, some missing. The repertoire consists of 150,000 or so clones, with about 78% occurring once and the leading ten covering approximately 5.1%. The specimen comprised PBMCs, sampled after 24 months of ibrutinib treatment. The sequence was collected from a human donor with chronic lymphocytic leukemia.

In DNA, the CDR3 is TGTGCCAGCAGCCCCGGGGACCCAACCTACAATGAGCAGTTCTTC. It specifies CASSPGDPTYNEQFF. The chain joins TRBV27 to TRBJ2-1; D is possibly TRBD1 or TRBD2 (5 bases each). The CDR3 spans 15 residues. CDR1 and CDR2 from the germline V gene are MNHEY and SMNVEV (reference sequence). V lost 6 bases and J lost 2, with 14 bases in between.